A single sample is the source of the 12 T cell receptor beta chains below, sequenced in a study of T cells after yellow fever vaccination. Using its own MiXCR run on the 5' RACE reads, TCRdb lists one record per CDR3 protein. The sample lists some 300,000 distinct CDR3 sequences; roughly 3.5% were seen once. Specimen: PBMCs, collected on the day of the yellow fever booster vaccination. The receptors originated from a man younger than 35 who received the YFV17D yellow fever vaccine.

The V gene is TRBV15, the J gene TRBJ1-2; TRBD1 is a possible D gene (5 bases). The V end lost 0 bases, the J end lost 5 bases, and 13 bases lay between the germline ends. From germline, CDR1 is LNHNV and CDR2 YYDKDF (reference sequence). The CDR3 covers 15 residues. The CDR3 sequence: CATSRDVGEWYGYTF. The CDR3 DNA reads as TGTGCCACCAGCAGAGATGTAGGGGAATGGTATGGCTACACCTTC.

There are many counts of this clonotype. J is TRBJ2-3 and V is TRBV12-3 or TRBV12-4; D ambiguous. There are 15 residues in the CDR3. Trimming cost V 3 bases and J 0 bases, with 10 bases left between them. CDR3 in DNA: TGTGCCAGCAGTTTTAACCCAGGAAGCACAGATACGCAGTATTTT. Protein sequence: CASSFNPGSTDTQYF.

The rearrangement joins TRBV5-5 to TRBJ1-4, with D uncertain. The CDR3 is 15 amino acids. Trimming took 0 bases from V and 3 from J, leaving 9 bases between them. Germline CDR1 reads SGHKS; CDR2 reads YYEKEE (reference sequence). In DNA, the CDR3 is TGTGCCAGCAGCTTGGAAGGGCAGGCTAATGAAAAACTGTTTTTT. It translates to CASSLEGQANEKLFF.

This clonotype appeared many times. This chain joins TRBV30 and TRBJ2-7; D is perhaps TRBD1 (5 bases). V gave up 0 bases and J gave up 6 bases, with 18 bases separating them. This CDR3 contains 15 residues. The germline V gene encodes CDR1 GTSNPN and CDR2 SVGIG (reference sequence). The CDR3 region is CAWSVGATALAEQYF. CDR3 coding DNA: TGTGCCTGGAGTGTAGGGGCGACGGCCCTGGCCGAGCAGTACTTC.

This clonotype was observed a few times. This rearrangement joins TRBV7-8 to TRBJ2-7, with D uncertain. Germline loops: CDR1 SGHVS, CDR2 FQNEAQ. The CDR3 spans 13 residues. V lost 6 bases to trimming and J lost 1 base, with 10 bases between them. Written as DNA, the CDR3 is TGTGCCAGCAGTCACGCCGCATCCTACGAGCAGTACTTC. Translated, it gives CASSHAASYEQYF.

In its sample, this clonotype was seen many times. V usage is TRBV6-2 or TRBV6-3 and J usage is TRBJ2-7, with 8 bases matching TRBD2. Trimming removed 6 bases from V and 12 bases from J; junction bases left unmatched: 19. The germline CDR1 and CDR2 sequences are MNHEY and SVGEGT. The CDR3 runs 15 residues. The CDR3 DNA is TGTGCCAGCAGACCCAGCGGGGGCGATTCCTCTTCCGGGTACTTC. Translating it yields CASRPSGGDSSSGYF.

This clonotype has more than one count but fewer than ten. The genes are TRBV5-1 and TRBJ2-5; the match to TRBD2 covers 13 bases. Trimming removed 5 bases from V and 4 bases from J; junction bases left unmatched: 5. The CDR3 totals 15 residues. Germline V gives CDR1 SGHRS, CDR2 YFSETQ. CDR3 sequence reads: CASRRTSGGSETQYF. The CDR3 DNA is TGCGCCAGCAGACGGACTAGCGGGGGCTCAGAGACCCAGTACTTC. Based on the CDR3 plus reference TRBV5-1 and TRBJ2-5, the full variable domain is KAGVTQTPRYLIKTRGQQVTLSCSPISGHRSVSWYQQTPGQGLQFLFEYFSETQRNKGNFPGRFSGRQFSNSRSEMNVSTLELGDSALYLCASRRTSGGSETQYFGPGTRLLVL.

This clonotype was counted only a few times. The rearrangement uses TRBV11-2 and TRBJ2-5; 7 nucleotides agree with TRBD2. The length of the CDR3 is 14 residues. V trimming: 3 bases; J trimming: 0 bases; junction bases outside the gene matches: 1. Germline CDR1 is SGHAT and CDR2 is FQNNGV. The CDR3 DNA sequence: TGTGCCAGCAGCTTCAGCGGGGACCAAGAGACCCAGTACTTC. Translation: CASSFSGDQETQYF.

CDR3 coding DNA: TGCGCCAGCAGCCAAGATCGGTGGGGGACCGATGAGCAGTTCTTC. Translated, it gives CASSQDRWGTDEQFF. V is TRBV4-3 and J is TRBJ2-1; perhaps D is TRBD1 or TRBD2 (5 bases each). This CDR3 has 15 residues. V was trimmed by 0 bases and J by 8 bases, leaving 14 bases between them. Germline CDR1 reads LGHNA; CDR2 reads YSLEER.

This clonotype has ten or more counts. The chain combines TRBV12-3 or TRBV12-4 with TRBJ2-3; maybe TRBD2 (7 bases). The CDR3 totals 15 residues. The ends were cut back, 1 base at V and 11 bases at J, with 19 bases in the middle. CDR3 residues: CASSLGGGDHLGQYF. DNA of the CDR3: TGTGCCAGCAGTTTAGGGGGGGGCGACCACCTCGGGCAGTATTTT.

The CDR3 reads CASSYWTGEGIGAFF. CDR3 bases: TGTGCCAGCAGTTATTGGACAGGGGAGGGTATAGGAGCTTTCTTT. This sequence joins TRBV12-3 or TRBV12-4 and TRBJ1-1; TRBD1 aligns across 9 bases. This CDR3 region has 15 residues. The V and J ends lost 4 bases and 10 bases, in that order; junction bases with no gene match: 13.

This clonotype has ten or more counts. The rearrangement uses TRBV7-9 and TRBJ2-2, with 10 bases identical to TRBD1. CDR1 SEHNR and CDR2 FQNEAQ come from the germline V gene (reference sequence). The CDR3 contains 14 residues. The trim removed 6 bases at V and 6 bases at J, leaving 4 bases unmatched. The CDR3 region is CASSPGTGAGELFF. DNA for the CDR3: TGTGCCAGCAGTCCCGGGACAGGGGCCGGGGAGCTGTTTTTT.